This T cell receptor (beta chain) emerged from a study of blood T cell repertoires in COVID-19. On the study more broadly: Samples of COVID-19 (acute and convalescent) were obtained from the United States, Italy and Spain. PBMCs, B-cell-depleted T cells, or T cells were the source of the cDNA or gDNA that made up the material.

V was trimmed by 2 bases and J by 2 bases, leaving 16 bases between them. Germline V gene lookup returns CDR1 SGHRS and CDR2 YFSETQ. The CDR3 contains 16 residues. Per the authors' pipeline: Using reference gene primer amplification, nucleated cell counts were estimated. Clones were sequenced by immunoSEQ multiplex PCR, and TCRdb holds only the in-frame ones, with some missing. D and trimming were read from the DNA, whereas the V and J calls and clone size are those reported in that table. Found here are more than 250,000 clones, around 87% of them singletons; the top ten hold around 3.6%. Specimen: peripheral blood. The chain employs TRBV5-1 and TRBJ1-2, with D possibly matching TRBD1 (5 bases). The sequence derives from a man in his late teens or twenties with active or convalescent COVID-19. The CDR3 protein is CASSFTGMAINYGYTF. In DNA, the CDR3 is TGCGCCAGCAGCTTTACAGGCATGGCAATCAACTATGGCTACACCTTC.